This TCR beta chain is drawn from a study of identical twins. MiXCR was run by TCRdb on the 5' RACE reads, yielding one entry per CDR3 protein. The sample lists 600,000 to 850,000 distinct CDR3 sequences; over 15% were seen once. The length of the CDR3 is 12 residues. Deletions cut 7 bases from V and 4 bases from J, with 14 bases between. Per the germline V gene, CDR1 is DFQATT and CDR2 is SNEGSKA (reference sequence). This sample was shared with a second study, whose subject was T cells expressing NK-cell markers. That paper notes: All TCR beta repertoires analysed originated from sorted CD3+CD56+NKG2C+, CD3+CD56+NKG2C- and CD3+CD56-NKG2C+ T cells. Top CD8+ clonotypes included the dominant CD3+CD56+NKG2C+ clonotypes in 5 or 6 donors. The CD3+CD56-NKG2C+ fraction was also led by these clonotypes in four donors.

Sequenced sample: PBMCs. The genes are TRBV20-1 and TRBJ2-7; a weak D match, TRBD2 (6 bases). The receptor comes from a woman aged 18-29 years in good health. CDR3 sequence reads: CSVLRGGYEQYF. Here the CDR3 DNA reads TGCAGTGTCCTGCGGGGTGGTTACGAGCAGTACTTC.